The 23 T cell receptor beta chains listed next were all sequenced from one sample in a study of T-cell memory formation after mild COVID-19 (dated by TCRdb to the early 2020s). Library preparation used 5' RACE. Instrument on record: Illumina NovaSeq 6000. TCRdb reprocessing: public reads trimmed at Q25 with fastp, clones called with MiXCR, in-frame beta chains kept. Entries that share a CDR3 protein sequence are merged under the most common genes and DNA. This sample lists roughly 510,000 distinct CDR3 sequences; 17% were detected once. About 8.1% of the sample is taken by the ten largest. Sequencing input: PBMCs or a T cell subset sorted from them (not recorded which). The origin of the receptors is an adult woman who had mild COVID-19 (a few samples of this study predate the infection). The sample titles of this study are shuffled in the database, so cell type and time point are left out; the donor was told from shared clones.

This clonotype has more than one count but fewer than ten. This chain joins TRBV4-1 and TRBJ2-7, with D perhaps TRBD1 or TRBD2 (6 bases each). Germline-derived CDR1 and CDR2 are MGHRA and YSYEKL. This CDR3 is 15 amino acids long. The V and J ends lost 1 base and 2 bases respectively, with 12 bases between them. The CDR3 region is CASSQGGAGAYEQYF. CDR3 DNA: TGCGCCAGCAGCCAAGGGGGGGCCGGGGCCTACGAGCAGTACTTC.

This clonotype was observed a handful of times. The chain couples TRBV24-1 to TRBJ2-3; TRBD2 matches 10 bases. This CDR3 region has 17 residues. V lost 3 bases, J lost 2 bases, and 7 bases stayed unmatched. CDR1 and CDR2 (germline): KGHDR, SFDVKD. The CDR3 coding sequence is TGTGCCACCAGTGATCCGAGCGGGAGGGCCCTCACAGATACGCAGTATTTT. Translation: CATSDPSGRALTDTQYF.

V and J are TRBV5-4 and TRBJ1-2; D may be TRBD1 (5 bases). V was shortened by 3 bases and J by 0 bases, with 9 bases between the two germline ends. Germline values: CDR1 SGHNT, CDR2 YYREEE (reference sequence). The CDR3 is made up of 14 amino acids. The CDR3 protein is CASSSQAPNYGYTF. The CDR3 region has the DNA TGTGCCAGCAGCTCACAGGCCCCTAACTATGGCTACACCTTC.

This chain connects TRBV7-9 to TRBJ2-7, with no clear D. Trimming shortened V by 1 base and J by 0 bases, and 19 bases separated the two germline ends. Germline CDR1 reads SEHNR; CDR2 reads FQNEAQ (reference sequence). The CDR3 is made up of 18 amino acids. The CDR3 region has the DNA TGTGCCAGCAGCTTAGGCGTCAGCCCGGCTCGGACCTCCTACGAGCAGTACTTC. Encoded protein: CASSLGVSPARTSYEQYF.

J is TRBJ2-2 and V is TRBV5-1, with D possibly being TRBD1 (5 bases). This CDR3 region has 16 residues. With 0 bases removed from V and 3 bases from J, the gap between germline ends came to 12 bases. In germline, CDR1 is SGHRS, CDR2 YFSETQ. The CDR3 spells CASSLGPDIYTGELFF. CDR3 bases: TGCGCCAGCAGCTTGGGGCCGGACATATACACCGGGGAGCTGTTTTTT.

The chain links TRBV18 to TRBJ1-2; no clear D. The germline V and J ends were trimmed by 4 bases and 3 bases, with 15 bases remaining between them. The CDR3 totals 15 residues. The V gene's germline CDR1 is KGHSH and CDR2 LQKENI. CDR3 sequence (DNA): TGTGCCAGCTCACGCTCGGGAGGGAACGACTATGGCTACACCTTC. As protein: CASSRSGGNDYGYTF. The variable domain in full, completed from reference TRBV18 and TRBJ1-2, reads NAGVMQNPRHLVRRRGQEARLRCSPMKGHSHVYWYRQLPEEGLKFMVYLQKENIIDESGMPKERFSAEFPKEGPSILRIQQVVRGDSAAYFCASSRSGGNDYGYTFGSGTRLTVV.

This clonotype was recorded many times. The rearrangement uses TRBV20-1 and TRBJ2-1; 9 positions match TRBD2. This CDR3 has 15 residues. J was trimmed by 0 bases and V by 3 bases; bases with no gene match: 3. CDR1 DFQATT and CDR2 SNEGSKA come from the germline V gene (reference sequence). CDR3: CSARGSGSSYNEQFF. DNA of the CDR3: TGCAGTGCTAGGGGTAGCGGGAGCTCCTACAATGAGCAGTTCTTC.

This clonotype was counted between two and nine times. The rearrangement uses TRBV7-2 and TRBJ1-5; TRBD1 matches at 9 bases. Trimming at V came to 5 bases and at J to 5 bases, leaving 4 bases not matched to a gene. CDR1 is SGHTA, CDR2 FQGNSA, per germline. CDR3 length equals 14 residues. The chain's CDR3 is CASSPGQGYQPQHF. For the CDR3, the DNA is TGTGCCAGCAGCCCAGGACAGGGGTATCAGCCCCAGCATTTT.

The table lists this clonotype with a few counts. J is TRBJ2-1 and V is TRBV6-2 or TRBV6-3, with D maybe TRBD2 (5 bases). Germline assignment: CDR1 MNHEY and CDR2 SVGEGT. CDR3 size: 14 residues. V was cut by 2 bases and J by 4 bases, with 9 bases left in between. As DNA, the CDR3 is TGTGCCAGCAGTTACGCTCGGGATTACAATGAGCAGTTCTTC. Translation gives CASSYARDYNEQFF.

CDR3: CASSPGDAANNSPLHF. In nucleotides, the CDR3 is TGTGCCAGCAGCCCAGGTGACGCGGCCAATAATTCACCCCTCCACTTT. This chain connects TRBV7-8 to TRBJ1-6; D not resolved. Germline CDR1 reads SGHVS; CDR2 reads FQNEAQ. Between the trimmed V and J ends, which lost 5 bases and 5 bases, there was a span of 16 bases. This CDR3 has 16 residues. The full variable domain, in which reference TRBV7-8 and TRBJ1-6 provide the parts outside the CDR3, is GAGVSQSPRYKVAKRGQDVALRCDPISGHVSLFWYQQALGQGPEFLTYFQNEAQLDKSGLPSDRFFAERPEGSVSTLKIQRTQQEDSAVYLCASSPGDAANNSPLHFGNGTRLTVT.

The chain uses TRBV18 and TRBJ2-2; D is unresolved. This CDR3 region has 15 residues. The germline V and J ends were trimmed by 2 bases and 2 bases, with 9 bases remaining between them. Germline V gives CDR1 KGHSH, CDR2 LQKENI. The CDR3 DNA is TGTGCCAGCTCACCAACAGACTCCAACACCGGGGAGCTGTTTTTT. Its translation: CASSPTDSNTGELFF.

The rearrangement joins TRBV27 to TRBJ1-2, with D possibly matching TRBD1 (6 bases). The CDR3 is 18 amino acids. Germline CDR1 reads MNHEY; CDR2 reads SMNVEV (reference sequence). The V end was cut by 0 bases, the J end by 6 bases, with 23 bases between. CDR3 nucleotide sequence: TGTGCCAGCAGTTTATCGCCGAAAATTGCCAGGGGCCTAAATGGCTACACCTTC. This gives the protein CASSLSPKIARGLNGYTF.

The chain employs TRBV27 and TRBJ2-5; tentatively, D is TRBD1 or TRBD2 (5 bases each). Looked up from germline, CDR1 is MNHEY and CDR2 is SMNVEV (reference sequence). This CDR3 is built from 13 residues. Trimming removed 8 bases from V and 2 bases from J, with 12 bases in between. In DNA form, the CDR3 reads TGTGCCAGCGCAGAGGGGTTTCAAGAGACCCAGTACTTC. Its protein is CASAEGFQETQYF.

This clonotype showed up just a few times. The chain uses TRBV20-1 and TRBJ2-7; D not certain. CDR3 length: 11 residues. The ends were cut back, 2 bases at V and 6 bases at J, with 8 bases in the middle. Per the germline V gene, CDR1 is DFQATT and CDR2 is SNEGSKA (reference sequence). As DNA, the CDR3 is TGCAGTGCTAGATTAGGTGGCGAGCAGTACTTC. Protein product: CSARLGGEQYF.

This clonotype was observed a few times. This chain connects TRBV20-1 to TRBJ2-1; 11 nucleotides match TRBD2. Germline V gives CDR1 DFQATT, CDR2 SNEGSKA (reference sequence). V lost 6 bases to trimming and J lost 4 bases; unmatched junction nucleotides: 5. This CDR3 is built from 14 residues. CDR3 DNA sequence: TGCAGTGCCGGGGGGACTAGCGGATACAATGAGCAGTTCTTC. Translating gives CSAGGTSGYNEQFF.

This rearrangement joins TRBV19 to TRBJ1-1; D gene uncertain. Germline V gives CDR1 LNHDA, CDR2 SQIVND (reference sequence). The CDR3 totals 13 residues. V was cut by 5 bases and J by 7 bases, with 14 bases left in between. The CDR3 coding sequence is TGTGCCAGTAGTCCCCCCGGGAGGGTTGAAGCTTTCTTT. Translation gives CASSPPGRVEAFF. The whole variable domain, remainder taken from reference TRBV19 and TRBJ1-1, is DGGITQSPKYLFRKEGQNVTLSCEQNLNHDAMYWYRQDPGQGLRLIYYSQIVNDFQKGDIAEGYSVSREKKESFPLTVTSAQKNPTAFYLCASSPPGRVEAFFGQGTRLTVV.

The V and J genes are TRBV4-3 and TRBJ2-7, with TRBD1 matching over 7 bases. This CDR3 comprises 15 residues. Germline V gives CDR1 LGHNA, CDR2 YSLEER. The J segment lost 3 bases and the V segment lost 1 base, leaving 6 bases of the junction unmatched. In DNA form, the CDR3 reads TGCGCCAGCAGCCAAGGGACCGGGACAGTCTACGAGCAGTACTTC. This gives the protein CASSQGTGTVYEQYF.

In nucleotides, the CDR3 is TGTGCCAGCAGTGCCCCTTCGAGAGGAGGGGGTGATATTGAGACCCAGTACTTC. The encoded protein is CASSAPSRGGGDIETQYF. V gene TRBV2 combines with J gene TRBJ2-5, with D perhaps given as TRBD1 or TRBD2 (6 bases each). The germline V gene has CDR1 SNHLY and CDR2 FYNNEI. V lost 4 bases to trimming and J lost 5 bases, with 26 bases between them. This CDR3 has 18 residues.

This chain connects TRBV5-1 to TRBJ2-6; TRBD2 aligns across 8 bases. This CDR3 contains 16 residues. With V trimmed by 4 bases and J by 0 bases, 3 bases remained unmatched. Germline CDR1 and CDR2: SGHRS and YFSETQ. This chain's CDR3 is CASSSGGNSGANVLTF. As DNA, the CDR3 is TGCGCCAGCAGCAGCGGGGGAAACTCTGGGGCCAACGTCCTGACTTTC.

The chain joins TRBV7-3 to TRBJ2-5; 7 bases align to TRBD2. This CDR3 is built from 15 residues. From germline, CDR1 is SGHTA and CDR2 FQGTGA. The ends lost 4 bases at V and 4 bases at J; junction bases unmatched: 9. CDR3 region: CASSSNGASGETQYF. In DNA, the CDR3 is TGTGCCAGCAGCTCCAACGGGGCTAGCGGAGAGACCCAGTACTTC.

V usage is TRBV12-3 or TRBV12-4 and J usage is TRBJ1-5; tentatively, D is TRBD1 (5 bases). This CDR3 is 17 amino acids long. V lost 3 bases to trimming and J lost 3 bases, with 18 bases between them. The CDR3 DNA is TGTGCCAGCAGTTTCTCCGGGTGGGGGTCTCTCAATCAGCCCCAGCATTTT. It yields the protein CASSFSGWGSLNQPQHF.

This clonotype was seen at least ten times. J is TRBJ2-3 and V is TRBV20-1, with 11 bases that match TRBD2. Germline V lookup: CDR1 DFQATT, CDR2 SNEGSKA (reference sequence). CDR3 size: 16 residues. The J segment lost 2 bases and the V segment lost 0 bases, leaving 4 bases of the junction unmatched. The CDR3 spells CSARDQLAGDTDTQYF. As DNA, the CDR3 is TGCAGTGCTAGAGACCAACTAGCGGGAGACACAGATACGCAGTATTTT.

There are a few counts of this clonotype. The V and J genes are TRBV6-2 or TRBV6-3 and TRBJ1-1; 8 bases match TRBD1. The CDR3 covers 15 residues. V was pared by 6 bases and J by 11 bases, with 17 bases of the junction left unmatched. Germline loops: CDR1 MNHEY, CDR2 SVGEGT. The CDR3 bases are TGTGCCAGCAGCTTCCACAGGGGGGGACCCGACGGGGCTTTCTTT. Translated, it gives CASSFHRGGPDGAFF.